The rows below give T cell receptor beta chains drawn from one sample of a study of T cell changes during pregnancy in multiple sclerosis. TCRdb's copy holds only in-frame clones and misses some; the assay was immunoSEQ multiplex PCR. The sample includes about 47,000 clones, 85% to 95% of them seen just once. This material consisted of peripheral blood, taken after pregnancy. These receptors came from a female donor with multiple sclerosis, enrolled in a pregnancy study. CDR3s include the opening cysteine and the closing phenylalanine or tryptophan. A D gene is named only where the DNA matches it firmly. The listing skips clone size in some rows; elsewhere it reads once, few, many or a size class.

size: NA
D: NA
V: TRBV30
J: TRBJ1-1
DNA: TGTGCCTGGAGGCCCCAGGTGACTGAAGCTTTCTTT
CDR3: CAWRPQVTEAFF

size: NA
D: NA
V: TRBV27
J: TRBJ1-4
DNA: TGTGCCAGCAGTCTCGCCCCCCTAAATGAAAAACTGTTTTTT
CDR3: CASSLAPLNEKLFF

size: NA
D: NA
V: TRBV9
J: TRBJ1-4
DNA: TGTGCCAGCAGCGTAGAAGGCAGAGGGGAAAAACTGTTTTTT
CDR3: CASSVEGRGEKLFF

size: NA
D: NA
V: TRBV27
J: TRBJ2-1
DNA: TGTGCCAGCAGTCAGGGAAATGAGCAGTTCTTC
CDR3: CASSQGNEQFF

size: NA
D: NA
V: TRBV6-5
J: TRBJ1-2
DNA: TGTGCCAGCAGTCAACTCTATTTGCCCTATGGCTACACCTTC
CDR3: CASSQLYLPYGYTF

size: NA
D: NA
V: TRBV7-6
J: TRBJ2-5
DNA: TGTGCCAGCAGCAGGGGAGGGGGAGAGACCCAGTACTTC
CDR3: CASSRGGGETQYF

size: NA
D: TRBD1
V: TRBV27
J: TRBJ2-3
DNA: TGTGCCAGCAGTTTATCTTGGTCGGGGGTGAGTCGGACAGGGCCCACAGATACGCAGTATTTT
CDR3: CASSLSWSGVSRTGPTDTQYF

size: NA
D: TRBD1
V: TRBV5-1
J: TRBJ1-5
DNA: TGCGCCAGCAGCTCCGGGACAGGGAGGAACCAGCCCCAGCATTTT
CDR3: CASSSGTGRNQPQHF

size: NA
D: NA
V: TRBV18
J: TRBJ2-5
DNA: TGTGCCAGCTCACCTTCCGGGGGTGGCCTGGGGACCCAGTACTTC
CDR3: CASSPSGGGLGTQYF

size: NA
D: NA
V: TRBV9
J: TRBJ1-2
DNA: TGTGCCAGCAGCGTAGACGTAGGGGCAGGGCCGTGGAGTGGCTACACCTTC
CDR3: CASSVDVGAGPWSGYTF

size: once
D: NA
V: TRBV5-6
J: TRBJ1-4
DNA: TGTGCCAGCAGCTTCGGCCGGGGGGTTGTGAAACTGTTTTTT
CDR3: CASSFGRGVVKLFF

size: NA
D: TRBD1
V: TRBV2
J: TRBJ1-1
DNA: TGTGCCAGCACTGAGGGTACAGGGGGAGACACTGAAGCTTTCTTT
CDR3: CASTEGTGGDTEAFF

size: NA
D: NA
V: TRBV19
J: TRBJ1-2
DNA: TGTGCCAGTAGTATCCCGGGAGCTAACTATGGCTACACCTTC
CDR3: CASSIPGANYGYTF

size: NA
D: NA
V: TRBV7-6
J: TRBJ2-2
DNA: TGTGCCAGCAGCTCGCGGGACACCGGGGAGCTGTTTTTT
CDR3: CASSSRDTGELFF

size: NA
D: TRBD2
V: TRBV7-6
J: TRBJ2-3
DNA: TGTGCCAGCAGCTTATTGTCTAGCGGGGTGGCAGATACGCAGTATTTT
CDR3: CASSLLSSGVADTQYF

size: NA
D: NA
V: TRBV27
J: TRBJ2-2
DNA: TGTGCCAGCAGTCTCGCAGCGAACACCGGGGAGCTGTTTTTT
CDR3: CASSLAANTGELFF

size: NA
D: TRBD1
V: TRBV19
J: TRBJ2-1
DNA: TGTGCCAGTAGTATTACAGGGGGCGTTGGGGGTGAGCAGTTCTTC
CDR3: CASSITGGVGGEQFF

size: NA
D: TRBD2
V: TRBV6-4
J: TRBJ2-3
DNA: TGTGCCAGCAGTGGGACTAGCGGGGCAGATACGCAGTATTTT
CDR3: CASSGTSGADTQYF

size: NA
D: TRBD1
V: TRBV7-2
J: TRBJ1-3
DNA: TGTGCCAGCAGCAACACCGACAGGGGCTCTGGAAACACCATATATTTT
CDR3: CASSNTDRGSGNTIYF

size: NA
D: TRBD2
V: TRBV7-9
J: TRBJ2-2
DNA: TGTGCCAGCAGCTCCCCACCGGGACTAGCGAACACCGGGGAGCTGTTTTTT
CDR3: CASSSPPGLANTGELFF

size: NA
D: NA
V: TRBV6-1
J: TRBJ2-7
DNA: TGTGCCAGCAGGGAACAGGGATCCTACGAGCAGTACTTC
CDR3: CASREQGSYEQYF

size: NA
D: TRBD1
V: TRBV4-3
J: TRBJ1-2
DNA: TGCGCCAGCAGCCGAAACCGGGACAGTAACTATGGCTACACCTTC
CDR3: CASSRNRDSNYGYTF

size: NA
D: TRBD2
V: TRBV15
J: TRBJ2-7
DNA: TGTGCCACCAGCAGAGATCTGGGACTAGCGGGGACCAAAGGCGAGCAGTACTTC
CDR3: CATSRDLGLAGTKGEQYF

size: NA
D: NA
V: TRBV7-2
J: TRBJ1-6
DNA: TGTGCCAGCAGCTTAGGACAGCGAAATTCACCCCTCCACTTT
CDR3: CASSLGQRNSPLHF

size: NA
D: TRBD2
V: TRBV7-2
J: TRBJ2-1
DNA: TGTGCCAGCAGCTTTAGCTCCGAACGGGGGGGCTGGATTCGCAATGAGCAGTTCTTC
CDR3: CASSFSSERGGWIRNEQFF

size: NA
D: NA
V: TRBV5-4
J: TRBJ1-2
DNA: TGTGCCAGCAGCTTGTCCCAGTATAACTATGGCTACACCTTC
CDR3: CASSLSQYNYGYTF

size: NA
D: TRBD1
V: TRBV19
J: TRBJ2-5
DNA: TGTGCCAGTAGGGACAGGCCCCAAGAGACCCAGTACTTC
CDR3: CASRDRPQETQYF

size: NA
D: TRBD2
V: TRBV6-4
J: TRBJ2-3
DNA: TGTGCCATCCGACTAGCGGGGGGGGCTTACACAGATACGCAGTATTTT
CDR3: CAIRLAGGAYTDTQYF

size: NA
D: NA
V: TRBV9
J: TRBJ2-2
DNA: TGTGCCAGCAGCGAGACACCCCAGTACGCGAACACCGGGGAGCTGTTTTTT
CDR3: CASSETPQYANTGELFF

size: once
D: NA
V: TRBV2
J: TRBJ2-1
DNA: TGTGCCAGCAGACAAGAAGGGAGTGTTAGCTCCTACAATGAGCAGTTCTTC
CDR3: CASRQEGSVSSYNEQFF

size: NA
D: NA
V: TRBV4-3
J: TRBJ2-1
DNA: TGCGCCAGCAGCCAAGAGCAGGCAGGGGCCAGCTCCTACAATGAGCAGTTCTTC
CDR3: CASSQEQAGASSYNEQFF

size: NA
D: NA
V: TRBV7-2
J: TRBJ1-4
DNA: TGTGCCAGCAGCGTGTTAGGGGGTACTAATGAAAAACTGTTTTTT
CDR3: CASSVLGGTNEKLFF

size: NA
D: NA
V: TRBV5-4
J: TRBJ1-6
DNA: TGTGCCAGCAGCTCCCGCACACAGACCTATAATTCACCCCTCCACTTT
CDR3: CASSSRTQTYNSPLHF

size: once
D: NA
V: TRBV25-1
J: TRBJ2-3
DNA: TGTGCCACCTCAATGCCAGGCCCAGATACGCAGTATTTT
CDR3: CATSMPGPDTQYF

size: NA
D: NA
V: TRBV11-2
J: TRBJ1-2
DNA: TGTGCCAGCAGCTCCGGGGGGGGGCGTGGTGGCTACACCTTC
CDR3: CASSSGGGRGGYTF

size: NA
D: NA
V: TRBV7-9
J: TRBJ1-1
DNA: TGTGCCAGCAGCTCCAGGGATTTGAGGAACACTGAAGCTTTCTTT
CDR3: CASSSRDLRNTEAFF

size: NA
D: TRBD2
V: TRBV29-1
J: TRBJ2-1
DNA: TGCAGCGCTCCTCGGAGGGGGACTAGCGGGCGATACAATGAGCAGTTCTTC
CDR3: CSAPRRGTSGRYNEQFF

size: NA
D: NA
V: TRBV18
J: TRBJ1-2
DNA: TGTGCCAGCTCTGCATCGCGGAGCCGCTATGGCTACACCTTC
CDR3: CASSASRSRYGYTF

size: NA
D: TRBD1
V: TRBV5-1
J: TRBJ1-1
DNA: TGCGCCAGCAGCCGACAGGGGAGTGGCACTGAAGCTTTCTTT
CDR3: CASSRQGSGTEAFF

size: NA
D: NA
V: TRBV30
J: TRBJ2-2
DNA: TGTGCCTGGACCCACGGGACACCGGCTCCCGGGGAGCTGTTTTTT
CDR3: CAWTHGTPAPGELFF

size: once
D: NA
V: TRBV7-8
J: TRBJ2-1
DNA: TGTGCCAGCAGCCCTCAGGTTATTGAGCAGTTCTTC
CDR3: CASSPQVIEQFF

size: NA
D: TRBD2
V: TRBV4-2
J: TRBJ2-5
DNA: TGTGCCAGCAGCCAAGATCAGGCGGGGGAGGGTGAGACCCAGTACTTC
CDR3: CASSQDQAGEGETQYF

size: NA
D: NA
V: TRBV4-3
J: TRBJ2-1
DNA: TGCGCCAGCAGCCAAGAACCCCTAGCGACCTACAATGAGCAGTTCTTC
CDR3: CASSQEPLATYNEQFF

size: NA
D: TRBD2
V: TRBV30
J: TRBJ2-2
DNA: TGTGCCTGGAGTATGCCTAGCGGGGGAAACACCGGGGAGCTGTTTTTT
CDR3: CAWSMPSGGNTGELFF

size: NA
D: TRBD2
V: TRBV7-2
J: TRBJ2-5
DNA: TGTGCCAGCAGCTCCTCGGGCGGGGGAACCGAGACCCAGTACTTC
CDR3: CASSSSGGGTETQYF

size: once
D: TRBD1
V: TRBV4-3
J: TRBJ1-2
DNA: TGCGCCAGCAGGGGAACAGGGGCCGTTGGCTACACCTTC
CDR3: CASRGTGAVGYTF

size: NA
D: NA
V: TRBV6-1
J: TRBJ2-3
DNA: TGTGCCAGCAGTGTCAGGCTCTCCGGCACAGATACGCAGTATTTT
CDR3: CASSVRLSGTDTQYF

size: once
D: TRBD1
V: TRBV6-1
J: TRBJ2-7
DNA: TGTGCCAGCAGTGAAGGGGACAGGGGCTACGAGCAGTACTTC
CDR3: CASSEGDRGYEQYF

size: NA
D: TRBD1
V: TRBV4-1
J: TRBJ2-7
DNA: TGCGCCAGCAGCCAAGCAGGGGGTAGTTACGAGCAGTACTTC
CDR3: CASSQAGGSYEQYF

size: once
D: NA
V: TRBV6-4
J: TRBJ2-1
DNA: TGTGCCAGCAGTGATTCTAGATTGAGGGATGAGCAGTTCTTC
CDR3: CASSDSRLRDEQFF

size: NA
D: NA
V: TRBV7-9
J: TRBJ1-1
DNA: TGTGCCAGCAGCCGAACACGGGGAGGTGAAGCTTTCTTT
CDR3: CASSRTRGGEAFF

size: NA
D: TRBD2
V: TRBV5-1
J: TRBJ2-3
DNA: TGCGCCAGCAGCTTGGCCGGCGGGGGGGCGACAGATACGCAGTATTTT
CDR3: CASSLAGGGATDTQYF

size: NA
D: TRBD1
V: TRBV19
J: TRBJ2-7
DNA: TGTGCCAGTAGTGACAGGGACAGATCCGAGCAGTACTTC
CDR3: CASSDRDRSEQYF

size: NA
D: NA
V: TRBV30
J: TRBJ1-2
DNA: TGTGCCTGGAGTGTCGGGGGAGTGAATGGCTACACCTTC
CDR3: CAWSVGGVNGYTF

size: NA
D: NA
V: TRBV5-4
J: TRBJ1-1
DNA: TGTGCCAGCAGCGGCACCGGGACACACTTAAACACTGAAGCTTTCTTT
CDR3: CASSGTGTHLNTEAFF

size: NA
D: TRBD1
V: TRBV19
J: TRBJ1-1
DNA: TGTGCCAGTAGTATTTCGGGACAGAGGAACACTGAAGCTTTCTTT
CDR3: CASSISGQRNTEAFF